This is a list of T cell receptor beta chains from one sample in a study of CD8 T cells in ankylosing spondylitis. From the 5' RACE reads, TCRdb called clonotypes with MiXCR, one entry per CDR3 protein. The sample lists about 130,000 distinct CDR3 sequences; about 13% were seen once. The source material was blood, either unsorted or a sorted T cell fraction (not recorded which). The receptors here all came from a female donor with ankylosing spondylitis or in good health (not recorded which). Both conserved end residues are part of each CDR3. A D gene is named only where the DNA matches it firmly. For some rows the clone size is stated as once, few or many, or as a class when expanded; others skip it.

>NA|TRBV7-8|TRBJ2-5|NA|13
CASSFQRRETQYF
TGTGCCAGCAGCTTCCAGCGTCGGGAGACCCAGTACTTC
>many|TRBV27|TRBJ2-1|TRBD2|18
CASSLTAGGPGARNEQFF
TGTGCCAGCAGTTTAACAGCGGGAGGGCCAGGTGCGAGGAATGAGCAGTTCTTC
>NA|TRBV7-9|TRBJ2-5|NA|11
CASSDKETQYF
TGTGCCAGCAGCGACAAGGAGACCCAGTACTTC
>many|TRBV5-1|TRBJ2-5|TRBD2|17
CASSPSVLTSGGETQYF
TGCGCCAGCAGCCCTAGCGTCCTGACTAGCGGGGGAGAGACCCAGTACTTC
>few|TRBV20-1|TRBJ2-3|NA|12
CSARRSTDTQYF
TGCAGTGCTAGACGGAGCACAGATACGCAGTATTTT
>NA|TRBV7-3|TRBJ2-3|TRBD1|15
CASSSRQGNTDTQYF
TGTGCCAGCAGCTCTCGACAGGGCAACACAGATACGCAGTATTTT
>few|TRBV10-3|TRBJ1-2|TRBD1|14
CAINPTGDYYGYTF
TGTGCCATCAACCCGACAGGGGATTACTATGGCTACACCTTC
>many|TRBV20-1|TRBJ2-3|TRBD2|17
CSARDHRGGGVTDTQYF
TGCAGTGCTAGAGATCATCGGGGCGGGGGGGTCACAGATACGCAGTATTTT
>many|TRBV11-2|TRBJ2-5|TRBD1|13
CASSLGQKETQYF
TGTGCCAGCAGCTTGGGACAGAAAGAGACCCAGTACTTC
>many|TRBV5-1|TRBJ2-5|NA|14
CASSLGHFQETQYF
TGCGCCAGCAGCTTGGGACATTTCCAAGAGACCCAGTACTTC
>few|TRBV4-2|TRBJ2-1|TRBD2|16
CASSHEVAGTYNEQFF
TGTGCCAGCAGCCACGAAGTAGCGGGGACCTACAATGAGCAGTTCTTC
>NA|TRBV12-3/TRBV12-4|TRBJ2-7|NA|15
CASSLWEGGSYEQYF
TGTGCCAGCAGTTTGTGGGAGGGGGGGTCCTACGAGCAGTACTTC
>NA|TRBV5-1|TRBJ2-2|NA|15
CASSLLGRGTGELFF
TGCGCCAGCAGCTTGCTCGGTCGCGGCACCGGGGAGCTGTTTTTT
>NA|TRBV28|TRBJ2-1|TRBD1|15
CASVSGTENYNEQFF
TGTGCCAGCGTTTCCGGGACAGAGAATTACAATGAGCAGTTCTTC
>few|TRBV20-1|TRBJ2-1|TRBD2|15
CSALAGGPGYNEQFF
TGCAGTGCATTAGCGGGAGGGCCTGGGTACAATGAGCAGTTCTTC
>NA|TRBV11-2|TRBJ2-1|NA|15
CASSLVEGRNNEQFF
TGTGCCAGCAGCTTAGTGGAGGGCCGGAACAATGAGCAGTTCTTC
>many|TRBV6-2/TRBV6-3|TRBJ2-1|TRBD2|15
CASRDPGLAVLEQFF
TGTGCCAGCAGAGACCCGGGACTAGCGGTACTTGAGCAGTTCTTC
>few|TRBV30|TRBJ2-1|NA|12
CAWGPSGNEQFF
TGTGCCTGGGGCCCCTCGGGGAATGAGCAGTTCTTC
>many|TRBV5-1|TRBJ2-1|TRBD2|15
CASRLVLAGVHEQFF
TGCGCCAGCAGGCTGGTCCTAGCGGGAGTTCATGAGCAGTTCTTC
>few|TRBV5-1|TRBJ2-4|NA|16
CASSLAPGGTKNIQYF
TGCGCCAGCAGCTTGGCGCCAGGGGGGACCAAAAACATTCAGTACTTC
>few|TRBV9|TRBJ2-1|TRBD1|16
CASSVRDRDSYNEQFF
TGTGCCAGCAGCGTCCGGGACAGGGACTCCTACAATGAGCAGTTCTTC
>NA|TRBV3-1|TRBJ1-3|NA|14
CASSLRDTGNTIYF
TGTGCCAGCAGCCTTCGCGACACTGGAAACACCATATATTTT
>many|TRBV6-5|TRBJ1-6|TRBD1|17
CASSYGRQGVLNSPLHF
TGTGCCAGCAGTTACGGTCGACAGGGAGTTTTGAATTCACCCCTCCACTTT
>few|TRBV6-1|TRBJ2-4|NA|15
CASSPQGIAKNIQYF
TGTGCCAGCAGTCCGCAGGGGATAGCCAAAAACATTCAGTACTTC
>NA|TRBV5-6|TRBJ2-7|NA|14
CASSWLDRTYEQYF
TGTGCCAGCAGCTGGCTCGACAGGACCTACGAGCAGTACTTC
>many|TRBV6-1|TRBJ2-7|TRBD2|15
CASRDSGRVAYEQYF
TGTGCCAGCAGGGATAGCGGGAGGGTTGCCTACGAGCAGTACTTC
>few|TRBV7-9|TRBJ2-3|TRBD2|17
CASTEPLKAGPADTQYF
TGTGCCAGCACCGAACCGCTAAAAGCGGGACCGGCAGATACGCAGTATTTT
>many|TRBV29-1|TRBJ1-1|NA|11
CSVDRDTEAFF
TGCAGCGTTGATAGGGACACCGAAGCTTTCTTT
>few|TRBV5-1|TRBJ2-5|TRBD2|15
CASSLTSGRPETQYF
TGCGCCAGCAGCTTGACTAGCGGGAGGCCAGAGACCCAGTACTTC
>NA|TRBV12-3/TRBV12-4|TRBJ2-5|NA|15
CASSLRGPGQETQYF
TGTGCCAGCAGTTTAAGGGGCCCTGGACAAGAGACCCAGTACTTC
>many|TRBV7-9|TRBJ2-1|NA|14
CASRPQASVNEQFF
TGTGCCAGCCGCCCCCAAGCTAGCGTCAATGAGCAGTTCTTC
>few|TRBV5-1|TRBJ2-5|TRBD1|17
CASSPMLQGAVQETQYF
TGCGCCAGCAGCCCAATGCTCCAGGGGGCGGTACAAGAGACCCAGTACTTC
>NA|TRBV28|TRBJ2-7|TRBD1|16
CASSSIGQGAIGEQYF
TGTGCCAGCAGTTCTATTGGACAGGGGGCAATAGGCGAGCAGTACTTC
>once|TRBV19|TRBJ1-5|NA|17
CASSSVGTHNSNQPQHF
TGTGCCAGTAGTAGCGTGGGGACACACAATAGCAATCAGCCCCAGCATTTT
>few|TRBV4-1|TRBJ1-2|TRBD1|15
CASSRPGQPSYGYTF
TGCGCCAGCAGCCGACCGGGACAGCCATCCTATGGCTACACCTTC
>many|TRBV6-1|TRBJ1-2|NA|14
CASSEGPANYGYTF
TGTGCCAGCAGTGAAGGCCCAGCTAACTATGGCTACACCTTC
>few|TRBV3-1|TRBJ2-1|TRBD1|17
CASSQDPPGQGANEQFF
TGTGCCAGCAGCCAAGACCCACCGGGACAGGGGGCTAATGAGCAGTTCTTC
>few|TRBV20-1|TRBJ2-3|TRBD2|15
CSASGTSGSTDTQYF
TGCAGTGCTTCCGGGACTAGCGGGAGCACAGATACGCAGTATTTT
>many|TRBV20-1|TRBJ2-7|TRBD2|14
CSARLAGVSYEQYF
TGCAGTGCTAGACTAGCGGGAGTTTCCTACGAGCAGTACTTC
>many|TRBV27|TRBJ2-7|NA|14
CASSYGRSSYEQYF
TGTGCCAGCAGTTACGGGAGAAGCTCCTACGAGCAGTACTTC
>few|TRBV7-9|TRBJ1-5|NA|14
CASSSTGGSQPQHF
TGTGCCAGCAGCAGTACGGGGGGCAGTCAGCCCCAGCATTTT
>NA|TRBV3-1|TRBJ1-4|NA|13
CASSLPANEKLFF
TGTGCCAGCAGCCTCCCTGCTAATGAAAAACTGTTTTTT
>many|TRBV12-3/TRBV12-4|TRBJ2-5|NA|13
CASSHRVQETQYF
TGTGCCAGCAGCCACAGGGTCCAAGAGACCCAGTACTTC
>many|TRBV12-3/TRBV12-4|TRBJ1-4|NA|13
CASSYGYNEKLFF
TGTGCCAGCAGTTATGGGTATAATGAAAAACTGTTTTTT
>NA|TRBV18|TRBJ2-1|NA|13
CASSRTGYNEQFF
TGTGCCAGTTCAAGGACGGGGTACAATGAGCAGTTCTTC